Sequencing of this T cell receptor (beta chain) was carried out in a study of radiation and T cells in renal cell carcinoma. Study results and caveats: No pretreatment tumor biopsies were available for baseline clonotypes.

This clone came up a few times. The antigen is undetermined. Sequenced by immunoSEQ multiplex PCR; TCRdb stores in-frame clones only, minus some. The sample gives some 100,000 clones, roughly 88% of which show up once; roughly 7.6% is in the top ten. Time point defined: blood 4 weeks post-SBRT, at nephrectomy. Treatment indicated: 15 Gy SBRT to primary tumor, nephrectomy 4 weeks later. Serial blood draws occurred at baseline and 2 and 4 weeks post-SBRT. Germline V gene sequence: CDR1 LNHNV, CDR2 YYDKDF (reference sequence). The CDR3 is made up of 13 amino acids. V shed 4 bases and J shed 3 bases, with 9 bases lying between them.

The specimen was blood, collected from a patient whose treatment included radiotherapy and nephrectomy. The origin of this receptor is a man in his fifties or sixties with renal cell carcinoma. The V gene is TRBV15, the J gene TRBJ1-1, with a weak D call TRBD1 (5 bases). The CDR3 here is CATSIDRDTEAFF. The DNA for the CDR3 is TGTGCCACCAGCATCGACAGAGACACTGAAGCTTTCTTT.